The 18 T cell receptor beta chains below all came from one sample that was sequenced in a study of blood T cell repertoires in COVID-19. Clones were read by immunoSEQ multiplex PCR, and TCRdb kept only the in-frame ones, dropping some. The sample holds about 260,000 clones, about 90% seen once. The sequenced sample was peripheral blood. These receptors were obtained from a woman aged 40 to 50 who had recovered from COVID-19.

CDR3 nucleotides: TGTGCCAGCAGCCTCGAACAGGGGCCAACTAATGAAAAACTGTTTTTT. Translation gives CASSLEQGPTNEKLFF. The chain links TRBV3-1 (or the pseudogene TRBV3-2) to TRBJ1-4, with 7 bases fitting TRBD1. Germline CDR1 and CDR2: LGHDT and YNNKEL (reference sequence). V dropped 4 bases and J dropped 0; count of bases not matched to a gene: 5. The CDR3 has 16 amino acids.

This clone was counted a single time. The genes are TRBV7-9 and TRBJ2-2, with 12 bases aligning to TRBD1. With 6 bases clipped from V and 5 bases from J, the junction kept 4 bases outside the gene matches. There are 15 residues in the CDR3. Germline lookup yields CDR1 SEHNR and CDR2 FQNEAQ (reference sequence). The CDR3 sequence is CASSLGQGATGELFF. The DNA for the CDR3 is TGTGCCAGCAGTTTGGGACAGGGGGCGACCGGGGAGCTGTTTTTT.

In its sample, this clone was seen a few times. This chain links TRBV28 with TRBJ1-1; D is unresolved. V lost 6 bases, J lost 5 bases, and 16 bases lay in between. The germline CDR1 and CDR2 sequences are MDHEN and SYDVKM. This CDR3 is built from 14 residues. The CDR3 region has the DNA TGTGCCAGCAGATTCGGCGGTGTCGGGACTGAAGCTTTCTTT. It encodes CASRFGGVGTEAFF.

The rearrangement uses TRBV29-1 and TRBJ2-5, with D possibly TRBD1 on 6 matching bases. This CDR3 has 14 residues. V was pared by 3 bases and J by 4 bases, with 15 bases between. The germline V gene has CDR1 SQVTM and CDR2 ANQGSEA. CDR3 loop: CSVEGQTPPETQYF. The CDR3, as DNA: TGCAGCGTTGAGGGACAAACACCACCAGAGACCCAGTACTTC.

The genes are TRBV5-8 and TRBJ2-5, with TRBD2 matching 9 bases. CDR1 SGHTS and CDR2 YDEGEE come from the germline V gene. CDR3 size: 15 residues. Trimming took 2 bases from V and 2 from J; bases not matched to a gene: 4. CDR3 in amino acids: CASSLKLAGQETQYF. Written as DNA, the CDR3 is TGTGCCAGCAGCTTAAAGCTAGCGGGGCAAGAGACCCAGTACTTC.

The chain joins TRBV7-8 to TRBJ1-2; a possible D gene is TRBD1 (6 bases). Trimming pared 6 bases from V and 8 bases from J, leaving 19 bases between. The CDR3 has 14 residues. The germline CDR1 and CDR2 sequences are SGHVS and FQNEAQ. The CDR3 region has the DNA TGTGCCAGCAGTCGTACCGGGACAAGCTCCGGCTACACCTTC. As protein: CASSRTGTSSGYTF.

This clone was counted once. The chain links TRBV12-5 to TRBJ1-6, with 11 positions matching TRBD1. V lost 2 bases to trimming and J lost 10 bases; unmatched junction nucleotides: 7. Germline CDR1 reads LGHNT; CDR2 reads FRNRAP. The CDR3 length is 16 residues. In DNA form, the CDR3 reads TGTGCTAGTGGTTTGCGGACAGGGGGCTTGCGGTCACCCCTCCACTTT. Protein product: CASGLRTGGLRSPLHF.

In its sample, this clone was seen once. CDR3 in amino acids: CASSPETGISNQPQHF. The CDR3 nucleotides read TGTGCCAGCAGTCCAGAAACAGGGATCAGCAATCAGCCCCAGCATTTT. The chain links TRBV6-6 to TRBJ1-5; TRBD1 is a possible D gene (6 bases). Germline loops: CDR1 MNHNY, CDR2 SVGAGI (reference sequence). V shed 5 bases and J shed 1 base, with 15 bases lying between them. This CDR3 spans 16 amino acids.

This clone was detected only a few times. The chain recombines TRBV5-1 with TRBJ2-7; TRBD1 matches 9 bases. Germline CDR1 and CDR2: SGHRS and YFSETQ. J was trimmed by 3 bases and V by 4 bases; bases with no gene match: 2. The CDR3 contains 13 residues. The CDR3 spells CASSTGQGYEQYF. For the CDR3, the DNA is TGCGCCAGCAGCACGGGACAGGGCTACGAGCAGTACTTC.

This chain connects TRBV27 to TRBJ2-7, with D perhaps matching TRBD2 (5 bases). CDR3 length: 15 amino acids. Deletions cut 6 bases from V and 3 bases from J, with 18 bases between. Germline V lookup: CDR1 MNHEY, CDR2 SMNVEV (reference sequence). DNA of the CDR3: TGTGCCAGCAGCCGCCCAGGAAGCGGATTCTACGAGCAGTACTTC. This codes for CASSRPGSGFYEQYF.

V and J are TRBV5-1 and TRBJ2-2; 7 bases line up with TRBD1. Germline V gene data show CDR1 as SGHRS and CDR2 as YFSETQ. The CDR3 loop spans 14 amino acids. V lost 4 bases, J lost 7 bases, and 7 bases stayed unmatched. In DNA form, the CDR3 reads TGCGCCAGCAGCCAAGGGGGCGCATTCGGGGAGCTGTTTTTT. It is translated as CASSQGGAFGELFF.

The V call is TRBV11-2, the J call TRBJ2-7; 8 bases align to TRBD2. Germline V lookup: CDR1 SGHAT, CDR2 FQNNGV. The ends lost 4 bases at V and 2 bases at J; junction bases unmatched: 4. The CDR3 sequence is 14 residues long. Here the CDR3 reads CASSSVGGAYEQYF. The CDR3 coding sequence is TGTGCCAGCAGCTCTGTCGGGGGGGCCTACGAGCAGTACTTC.

The chain employs TRBV5-1 and TRBJ1-2; D may be TRBD1 (5 bases). The germline V gene encodes CDR1 SGHRS and CDR2 YFSETQ. This CDR3 region has 15 residues. Trimming removed 4 bases at V and 4 bases at J, with 17 bases between. CDR3 DNA sequence: TGCGCCAGCAGCCCTGGTGGGCAGGGAGGCTATGGCTACACCTTC. Its translation is CASSPGGQGGYGYTF.

The chain employs TRBV7-2 and TRBJ2-1; D is possibly TRBD2 (5 bases). Germline values: CDR1 SGHTA, CDR2 FQGNSA. V was cut by 0 bases and J by 3 bases, with 9 bases left in between. CDR3 size: 15 residues. The CDR3 coding sequence is TGTGCCAGCAGCTTAGCGCCGGACTTCTACAATGAGCAGTTCTTC. This encodes CASSLAPDFYNEQFF.

The V gene is TRBV10-1, the J gene TRBJ2-2, with D unresolved. V lost 5 bases, J lost 5 bases, and 9 bases lay in between. The CDR3 consists of 13 residues. Germline-derived CDR1 and CDR2 are WNHNN and SYGVQD (reference sequence). CDR3 sequence (DNA): TGCGCCAGCAGTCAGGTCATAACCGGGGAGCTGTTTTTT. Amino acids: CASSQVITGELFF.

The J gene is TRBJ2-3, the V gene TRBV30, with 12 bases fitting TRBD2. This CDR3 is built from 14 residues. Trimming removed 6 bases from V and 4 bases from J; junction bases left unmatched: 5. CDR1 is GTSNPN and CDR2 is SVGIG in the germline V gene (reference sequence). DNA for the CDR3: TGTGCCTGTAATCTAGCGGGGGGGCCAGATACGCAGTATTTT. Encoded protein: CACNLAGGPDTQYF.

The gene calls are TRBV7-9 and TRBJ1-6, with a weak D call TRBD1 (5 bases). Trimming removed 4 bases at V and 7 bases at J, with 8 bases between. Germline CDR1 SEHNR, CDR2 FQNEAQ (reference sequence). This CDR3 comprises 13 residues. Here the CDR3 reads CASSSRGNSPLHF. CDR3 nucleotides: TGTGCCAGCAGCTCAAGGGGAAATTCACCCCTCCACTTT.

The rearrangement links TRBV4-3 to TRBJ2-1; 8 bases match TRBD2. V lost 4 bases to trimming and J lost 0 bases; unmatched junction nucleotides: 8. The CDR3 has 17 amino acids. CDR1 and CDR2 from the germline V gene are LGHNA and YSLEER. CDR3 DNA sequence: TGCGCCAGCAGCCCAGCGGGACTAGGGAGCTCCTACAATGAGCAGTTCTTC. Protein: CASSPAGLGSSYNEQFF.